This entry is about one T cell receptor beta chain. Authors' data handling: Reference gene primers were amplified, and this amplification served to estimate nucleated cell counts. Using immunoSEQ multiplex PCR, the repertoire was profiled, and TCRdb retains in-frame clones only, with some absent. The DNA gave D and trimming, while V, J and clone size come from that table. Here the sample spans 98,000 or so clones, roughly 86% being singletons. These data originate in a study of blood T cell repertoires in COVID-19. Across the whole study: COVID-19 samples, acute and convalescent, were from the United States, Italy and Spain. T cells, B-cell-depleted T cells, or PBMCs supplied cDNA or gDNA.

The sequence was collected from a woman aged 55-75 years in a cohort sampled during active or convalescent COVID-19. The specimen sequenced was peripheral blood.

This chain's CDR3 is CASSLSGGEAFF. CDR3 nucleotides: TGTGCCAGCAGCTTATCGGGTGGTGAAGCTTTCTTT. The rearrangement joins TRBV7-8 to TRBJ1-1; D gene ambiguous. Between the trimmed V and J ends, which lost 2 bases and 7 bases, there was a span of 8 bases. Germline V CDR1 and CDR2: SGHVS, FQNEAQ. This CDR3 contains 12 residues.